The clone carrying this T cell receptor (beta chain) was observed many times. Its target is unknown. Each CDR3 protein gets one entry after TCRdb re-called the reads with MiXCR. The data hold about 39,000 distinct CDR3 sequences, with over 9% observed a single time. Trimming removed 0 bases from V and 2 bases from J, with 16 bases in between. CDR3 length equals 18 residues. Germline values: CDR1 MNHEY, CDR2 SVGAGI. These data come from a study of type 1 regulatory T cells. Study context: An in vitro protocol generated T-allo10, a Tr1-enriched, alloantigen-specific CD4 T cell product.

Study results and caveats: Compared with non-Tr1 cells, Tr1 cells showed a narrower TCR repertoire.

The sequence was collected from a human donor in good health. Sequencing was done on a sample of cultured non-Tr1 T cells, either the whole culture or a sorted T cell fraction (not recorded which). The chain joins TRBV6-5 to TRBJ2-2, with D perhaps matching TRBD1 (6 bases). CDR3 sequence: CASSYSMGARANTGELFF. DNA for the CDR3: TGTGCCAGCAGTTACTCGATGGGGGCCAGAGCTAACACCGGGGAGCTGTTTTTT.